Detailed here is one T cell receptor (beta chain). This clone was counted between two and nine times. Its antigen remains undetermined. No base quality information exists; no much larger clone differs at one position. The cohort comprised some 730 healthy bone marrow donors. At the time of sampling, every cohort member was nominally healthy, though immune exposures that went unrecorded were likely present. The donor tested CMV seronegative and was one of the 352 seronegative cohort members. A peripheral blood sample was collected from each donor, and TCR beta sequencing was performed on peripheral blood mononuclear cells. The Qiagen DNeasy Blood Extraction Kit was used to extract genomic DNA from the blood cell samples. The sample originates from a study of cytomegalovirus exposure and HLA in healthy donors (dated by TCRdb to the late 2010s). Background for the entire study: According to an earlier analysis of 587 of the donors, about 179 million T cells yielded 120 million or so unique TCR beta sequences and about 300 Gb of sequence data. About 300 gigabases of sequencing data and approximately 85 million unique TCR sequences were included in an early release covering roughly 600 HLA-typed donors. Of the 398 genotyped donors, approximately 83% fell in the genetic ancestry cluster associated with self-reported Caucasian donors. The study was designed to test whether signatures of past pathogen exposure could be identified by cataloging public T cell receptors. The study profiled the T cell repertoires of 500 to 800 subjects by immunosequencing and related them to cytomegalovirus serostatus. A separate validation cohort of some 130 different subjects was used in addition to the 666-subject first cohort. To predict cytomegalovirus infection status, the study brought together high-throughput TCR immunosequencing, statistical association of individual TCRs with disease status, and machine learning. A later analysis re-analyzed previously published TCR beta repertoires from several hundred donors and added high-resolution HLA genotyping to study TCR occurrence patterns. Rather than using new phenotypic data, the later analysis identified candidate immune exposures from TCR beta sequences and from how often those sequences occurred across donors. An earlier analysis of roughly 600 of the donors used high-throughput TCR beta sequencing to judge whether each TCR beta V gene segment behaved as functional or pseudogenic. Alongside the repertoire data, information on donor age, sex, ethnicity and CMV serostatus was compiled. A later genetic analysis took genome-wide SNP genotypes for about 55% of the roughly 700 donors and used that subset as a discovery cohort. Every repertoire in the discovery cohort had been generated on one and the same sequencing platform. Class I and class II HLA loci were covered by the typing at four-digit resolution. Typing coverage varied by locus: roughly 629-640 donors for A, B, C, DRB1 and DQB1; more than 500 for DQA1; more than 600 for DPA1; about 450 for DPB1. Because of strong linkage in the cohort, four or five DR-DQ haplotypes were treated as single units for association and clustering. Across 300 to 400 genotyped donors of the cohort, an average of roughly 230,000 unique TCR beta nucleotide sequences per donor were sequenced, and 15% to 20% of those sequences were non-productive.

To prepare the library, the immunoSEQ multiplex PCR assay was applied. For the multiplex PCR, a mixture combining 60 forward primers for TCR Vbeta segments and 13 reverse primers for TCR Jbeta segments was used. The CDR3 region of rearranged TCR beta genes was amplified from genomic DNA by a multiplex PCR assay. On the Illumina HiSeq System, the amplified TCR beta libraries were sequenced as 87-base-pair reads. Per the authors' processing: A later analysis tallied tens of millions of unique TCR beta chains across the 666 repertoires, and roughly 11 million of those chains were shared by two or more donors. Raw reads were error-corrected and collapsed into unique sequences by a nearest-neighbor algorithm in which closely related sequences were merged to remove PCR and sequencing errors. To assign V, D and J gene segments, CDR3 sequences were aligned to IMGT reference sequences. For a sequence to be retained, a match of at least six nucleotides was required to both a V gene segment and a J gene segment. Rearrangements were classified as productive when the CDR3 lacked stop codons and remained in frame with V and J, and all other rearrangements were classified as non-productive. Following IMGT convention, CDR3 was defined as the stretch from the second conserved V-encoded cysteine to the conserved J-encoded phenylalanine. The earlier analysis of some 540 of the donors excluded any sequence lacking an unambiguous match to a single V gene segment. An earlier analysis of some 610 of the donors called V segments functional above 56.7% productive rearrangements and segregating when the between-donor standard deviation exceeded 5%. A statistical classification framework was built to diagnose cytomegalovirus status from the catalog of TCR beta chain sequences. V and J gene assignment, in a later analysis, came from comparing TCR nucleotide sequences with IMGT/GENE-DB human TR gene sequences. Using the TCRdist pipeline, a later analysis assigned CDR3 sequences along with most-parsimonious VDJ recombination scenarios. In a later analysis, each TCR beta chain was defined by its CDR3 amino acid sequence together with its V-gene family, and reads lacking a unique V-gene family were excluded. A later analysis removed 450 to 600 highly shared, low-generation-probability nucleotide sequences to deal with suspected cross-contamination and a sequencing artifact. For each public chain, a later analysis derived a clonal expansion index from normalized ranks of inferred template counts within each repertoire. A later analysis computed generation probabilities with a VDJ recombination model fitted to out-of-frame rearrangements, and checked the results against IGoR. In a later analysis, TCR-TCR, TCR-HLA and TCR-CMV co-occurrence was scored with hypergeometric tests, and a repertoire-size bias correction was applied to TCR pairs. To estimate false discovery rates, a later analysis permuted the HLA or CMV assignments 20 times. In a later analysis, co-occurring TCRs were grouped using DBSCAN, with TCRdist sequence similarity added in when clustering inside HLA-allele-positive subsets. For co-occurrence clustering, repertoires with fewer than 30,000 or more than 120,000 public chains were excluded, along with about five repertoires with anomalous nucleotide sharing. This immuneACCESS table, as held by TCRdb, lists in-frame sequences with V and J called but not all clones. Of the missing ones, under half trace to an unresolved V gene in checked studies; the others have no known cause. That table gives V, J and clone size, and the DNA gave D and trimming. Across this sample there are about 150,000 clones, with nearly 10% seen only once. The ten top clones hold 1.5% to 2% of the sample.

Results and caveats for the whole study, not just this receptor: In a later analysis, some 17,000 TCR beta sequences were associated with specific HLA alleles at a false discovery rate of 0.05. The study gave a list of under 200 TCR beta chains associated with cytomegalovirus. A later analysis found that most CMV-associated TCR beta chains appeared HLA-restricted, with HLA associations seemingly driven largely by CMV exposure. The 87-base-pair reads could not distinguish some IMGT-functional V segments, including TRBV6-2 and TRBV6-3, so those segments were excluded. According to a later analysis, parvovirus B19, influenza, CMV and Epstein-Barr virus appeared linked to several top co-occurrence clusters. Only TCR beta chains were sequenced in this cohort, and the absence of alpha or paired-chain data limited detectable features. In a later analysis, TCR association rates were found to vary across HLA loci, with the most associated TCRs seen for DRB1 alleles and the fewest for HLA-C alleles. Sequencing depth was assumed to be roughly uniform across donors in the presence/absence analyses, though that assumption may not hold. A cluster of highly shared sequence variants was judged likely to represent a technical artifact of the sequencing pipeline. In an earlier analysis of about 540 of the donors, most TCR beta V segments were observed in productive rearrangements about 90% or about 30% of the time, broadly matching IMGT annotations. Most TCR sequences were observed very rarely across donors, whereas some public TCRs were present in many individuals. According to the authors, the approach could potentially be generalized to other disease states and immunological phenotypes. An association between a missense DCLRE1C variant and V-gene and J-gene trimming of TCR beta chains was found in a later genetic analysis and replicated in an independent cohort. When HLA alleles, especially DR and DQ, strongly co-occurred, attributing TCR associations to individual alleles was difficult. The earlier analysis of almost 600 of the donors excluded roughly 17 rarely observed V segments, including chromosome 9 orphons, because counts were too low. A few of the identified cytomegalovirus-associated TCR beta chains were confirmed in vitro to be specific for cytomegalovirus antigens. Because some donors lacked HLA typing at each locus, the association tests relied only on the typed subset. Linkage disequilibrium might explain the correlated functional status among segregating V segments, but an unknown experimental factor could not be ruled out. A later analysis found that HLA-associated TCR beta chains were more clonally expanded and had lower generation probabilities than equally common non-associated chains. CMV serostatus was the only immune exposure information available for the cohort. In a later genetic analysis, fewer N-insertions in productive TCRs were reported among donors in an Asian-associated ancestry cluster than the roughly 670-donor mean. The classifier was reported to diagnose cytomegalovirus status with high specificity and sensitivity in both the original and validation cohorts. A further reported finding was that TCR beta sequences accurately predicted the HLA-A and HLA-B alleles for most subjects in the first cohort.

At the junction V is shortened by 1 base and J by 6 bases; bases outside the gene matches: 11. Including the terminal cysteine and phenylalanine, the CDR3 comprises 16 residues. Left in the record is the CDR3 DNA by itself, 48 bases read in frame from the first base. In the germline V gene, CDR1 corresponds to SGHVS and CDR2 to FQNEAQ. This receptor was taken from a man aged 50 to 60 in good health and CMV-seronegative. The sample comprised PBMCs. The chain couples TRBV7-8 to TRBJ2-7, with TRBD2 identical over 8 junction bases. The CDR3 region reads CASSLVVAGGNGEQYF. The DNA is as follows: TGTGCCAGCAGCTTAGTCGTGGCGGGAGGAAACGGCGAGCAGTACTTC. When the CDR3 is completed using the reference TRBV7-8 and TRBJ2-7 genes on either side, the full variable domain is GAGVSQSPRYKVAKRGQDVALRCDPISGHVSLFWYQQALGQGPEFLTYFQNEAQLDKSGLPSDRFFAERPEGSVSTLKIQRTQQEDSAVYLCASSLVVAGGNGEQYFGPGTRLTVT.